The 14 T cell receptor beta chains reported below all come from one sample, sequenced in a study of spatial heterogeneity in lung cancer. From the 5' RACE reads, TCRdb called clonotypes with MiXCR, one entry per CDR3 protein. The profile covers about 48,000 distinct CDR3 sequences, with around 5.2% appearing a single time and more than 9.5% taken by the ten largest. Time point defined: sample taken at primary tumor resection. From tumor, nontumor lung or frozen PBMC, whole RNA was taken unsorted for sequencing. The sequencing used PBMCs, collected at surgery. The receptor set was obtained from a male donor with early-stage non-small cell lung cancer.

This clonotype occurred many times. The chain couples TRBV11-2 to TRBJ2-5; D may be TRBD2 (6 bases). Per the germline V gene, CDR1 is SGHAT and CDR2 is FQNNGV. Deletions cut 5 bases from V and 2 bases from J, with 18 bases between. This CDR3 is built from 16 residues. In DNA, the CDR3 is TGTGCCAGCAGCAAACTTAGCGGAGGGGCTCAAGAGACCCAGTACTTC. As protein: CASSKLSGGAQETQYF.

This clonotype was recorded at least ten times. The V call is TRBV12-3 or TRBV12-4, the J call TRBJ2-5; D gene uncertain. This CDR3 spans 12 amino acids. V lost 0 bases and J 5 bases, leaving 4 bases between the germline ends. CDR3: CASSLARETQYF. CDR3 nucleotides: TGTGCCAGCAGTTTAGCGAGGGAGACCCAGTACTTC.

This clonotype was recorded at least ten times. The CDR3 reads CASSYRSPARVTNTGELFF. The CDR3 region has the DNA TGTGCCAGCAGTTACCGAAGCCCCGCGCGAGTCACCAACACCGGGGAGCTGTTTTTT. This rearrangement joins TRBV6-5 to TRBJ2-2, with D unresolved. V was clipped by 2 bases and J by 2 bases, with 21 bases between them. CDR1 and CDR2 (germline): MNHEY, SVGAGI. The CDR3 length is 19 residues.

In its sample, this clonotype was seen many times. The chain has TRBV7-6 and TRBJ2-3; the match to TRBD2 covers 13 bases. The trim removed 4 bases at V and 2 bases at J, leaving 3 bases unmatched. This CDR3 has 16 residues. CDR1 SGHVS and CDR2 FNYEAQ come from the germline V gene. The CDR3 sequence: CASSSLAGGPTDTQYF. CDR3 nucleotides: TGTGCCAGCAGCTCACTAGCGGGAGGGCCCACAGATACGCAGTATTTT.

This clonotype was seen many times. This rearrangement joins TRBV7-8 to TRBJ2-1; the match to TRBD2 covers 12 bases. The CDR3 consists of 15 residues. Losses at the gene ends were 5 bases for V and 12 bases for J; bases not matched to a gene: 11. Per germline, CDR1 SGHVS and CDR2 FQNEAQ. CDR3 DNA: TGTGCCAGCAGCCCCCGACTAGCGGGAGAGGGGGGGCAGTTCTTC. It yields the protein CASSPRLAGEGGQFF.

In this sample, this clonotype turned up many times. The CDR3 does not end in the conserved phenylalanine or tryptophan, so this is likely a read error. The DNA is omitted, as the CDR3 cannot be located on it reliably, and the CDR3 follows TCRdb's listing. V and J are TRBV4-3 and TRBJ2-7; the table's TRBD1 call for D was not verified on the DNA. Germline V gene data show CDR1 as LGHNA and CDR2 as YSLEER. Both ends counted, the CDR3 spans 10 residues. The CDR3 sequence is CASSQAPLKP.

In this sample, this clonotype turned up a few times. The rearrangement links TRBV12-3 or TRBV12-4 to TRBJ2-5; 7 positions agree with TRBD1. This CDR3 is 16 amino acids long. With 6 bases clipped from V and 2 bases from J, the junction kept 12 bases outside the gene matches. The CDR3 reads CASSPGQELNQETQYF. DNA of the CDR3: TGTGCCAGCAGCCCCGGACAGGAACTAAATCAAGAGACCCAGTACTTC.

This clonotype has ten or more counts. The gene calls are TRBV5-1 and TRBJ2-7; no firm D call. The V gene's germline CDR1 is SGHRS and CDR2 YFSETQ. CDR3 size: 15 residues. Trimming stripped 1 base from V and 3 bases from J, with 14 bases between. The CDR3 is CASSLSANSVYEQYF. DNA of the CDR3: TGCGCCAGCAGCTTGTCGGCGAACTCAGTCTACGAGCAGTACTTC.

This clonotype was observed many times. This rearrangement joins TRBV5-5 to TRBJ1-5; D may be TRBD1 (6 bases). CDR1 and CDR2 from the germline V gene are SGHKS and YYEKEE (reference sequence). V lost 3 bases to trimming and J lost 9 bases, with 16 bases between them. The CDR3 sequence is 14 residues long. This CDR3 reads CASSSFDRRMPQHF. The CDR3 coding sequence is TGTGCCAGCAGCTCATTTGACAGGAGAATGCCCCAGCATTTT.

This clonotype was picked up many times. This CDR3 reads CASSIGSFSYNEQFF. CDR3 sequence (DNA): TGTGCCAGTAGTATAGGTAGCTTCTCCTACAATGAGCAGTTCTTC. The gene calls are TRBV19 and TRBJ2-1; D gene unclear. V shed 1 base and J shed 0 bases, with 7 bases lying between them. CDR1 is LNHDA and CDR2 is SQIVND in the germline V gene (reference sequence). This CDR3 is built from 15 residues. The variable domain in full, completed from reference TRBV19 and TRBJ2-1, reads DGGITQSPKYLFRKEGQNVTLSCEQNLNHDAMYWYRQDPGQGLRLIYYSQIVNDFQKGDIAEGYSVSREKKESFPLTVTSAQKNPTAFYLCASSIGSFSYNEQFFGPGTRLTVL.

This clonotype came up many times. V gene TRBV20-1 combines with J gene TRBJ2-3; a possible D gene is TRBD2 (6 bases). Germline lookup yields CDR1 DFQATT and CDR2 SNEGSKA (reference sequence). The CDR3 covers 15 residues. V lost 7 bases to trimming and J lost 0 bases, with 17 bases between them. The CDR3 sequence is CSVHRRETSTDTQYF. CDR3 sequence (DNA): TGCAGTGTGCATCGGCGGGAAACTAGCACAGATACGCAGTATTTT.

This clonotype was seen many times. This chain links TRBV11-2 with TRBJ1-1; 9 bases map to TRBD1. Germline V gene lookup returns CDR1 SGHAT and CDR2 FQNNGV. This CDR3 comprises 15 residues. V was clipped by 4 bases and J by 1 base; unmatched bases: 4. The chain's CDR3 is CASSSLDRGNTEAFF. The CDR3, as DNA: TGTGCCAGCAGCTCTCTGGACAGGGGGAACACTGAAGCTTTCTTT.

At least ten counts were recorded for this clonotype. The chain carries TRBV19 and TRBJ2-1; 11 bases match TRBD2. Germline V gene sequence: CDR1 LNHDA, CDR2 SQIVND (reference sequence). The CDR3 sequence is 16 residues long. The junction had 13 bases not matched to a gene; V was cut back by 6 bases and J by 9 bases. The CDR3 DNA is TGTGCCAGTAGCCTGGGACTAGCGGAGATGTTGGGTGAGCAGTTCTTC. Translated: CASSLGLAEMLGEQFF.

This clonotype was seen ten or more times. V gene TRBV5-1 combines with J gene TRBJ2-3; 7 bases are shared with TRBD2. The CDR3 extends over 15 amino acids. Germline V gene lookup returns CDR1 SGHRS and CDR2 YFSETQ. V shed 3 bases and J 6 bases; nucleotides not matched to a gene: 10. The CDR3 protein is CASSSGTITSDTQYF. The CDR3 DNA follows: TGCGCCAGCAGCTCAGGGACTATCACATCGGATACGCAGTATTTT. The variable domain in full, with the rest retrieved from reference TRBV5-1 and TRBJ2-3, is KAGVTQTPRYLIKTRGQQVTLSCSPISGHRSVSWYQQTPGQGLQFLFEYFSETQRNKGNFPGRFSGRQFSNSRSEMNVSTLELGDSALYLCASSSGTITSDTQYFGPGTRLTVL.